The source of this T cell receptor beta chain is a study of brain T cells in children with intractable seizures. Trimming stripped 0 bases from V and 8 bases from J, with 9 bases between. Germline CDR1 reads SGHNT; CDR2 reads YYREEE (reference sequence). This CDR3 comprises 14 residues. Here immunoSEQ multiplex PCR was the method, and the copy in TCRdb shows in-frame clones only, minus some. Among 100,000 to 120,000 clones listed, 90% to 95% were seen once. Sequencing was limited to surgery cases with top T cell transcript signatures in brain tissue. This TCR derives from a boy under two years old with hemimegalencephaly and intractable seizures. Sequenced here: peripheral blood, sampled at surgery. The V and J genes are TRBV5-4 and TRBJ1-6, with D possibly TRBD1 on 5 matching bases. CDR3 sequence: CASSLAQGDSPLHF. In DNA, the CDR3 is TGTGCCAGCAGCTTGGCGCAGGGTGATTCACCCCTCCACTTT.